The 23 T cell receptor beta chains in this list originate from one sample, sequenced in a study of brain T cells in children with intractable seizures. Assay used: immunoSEQ multiplex PCR; TCRdb lists only in-frame clones, some missing. This sample has approximately 23,000 clones, with roughly 94% found just once. Sequenced here: peripheral blood, sampled at surgery. The receptor source for this set is a boy aged 10-17 years with focal cortical dysplasia and intractable seizures.

The rearrangement uses TRBV11-2 and TRBJ1-5, with D possibly TRBD1 on 6 matching bases. V gave up 1 base and J gave up 2 bases, with 9 bases separating them. Germline loops: CDR1 SGHAT, CDR2 FQNNGV. The CDR3 is made up of 15 amino acids. This CDR3 reads CASSLGGLGNQPQHF. The CDR3 DNA reads TGTGCCAGCAGCTTAGGGGGGCTGGGCAATCAGCCCCAGCATTTT. Full variable domain (missing parts from reference TRBV11-2 and TRBJ1-5): EAGVAQSPRYKIIEKRQSVAFWCNPISGHATLYWYQQILGQGPKLLIQFQNNGVVDDSQLPKDRFSAERLKGVDSTLKIQPAKLEDSAVYLCASSLGGLGNQPQHFGDGTRLSIL.

The chain has TRBV6-5 and TRBJ1-6; D unclear. Germline V CDR1 and CDR2: MNHEY, SVGAGI. V was pared by 5 bases and J by 8 bases, with 13 bases between. CDR3 length: 14 amino acids. Written as DNA, the CDR3 is TGTGCCAGCAGTCTCGGCGACGGCCATTCACCCCTCCACTTT. It encodes CASSLGDGHSPLHF.

The chain recombines TRBV7-2 with TRBJ1-3; D is perhaps TRBD1 (6 bases). Germline CDR1 reads SGHTA; CDR2 reads FQGNSA. Trimming removed 2 bases from V and 3 bases from J, with 17 bases in between. CDR3 length: 17 amino acids. The CDR3 nucleotides read TGTGCCAGCAGCTTAAGGGCTCGGGGGGGCTATGGAAACACCATATATTTT. Amino acid sequence: CASSLRARGGYGNTIYF.

This chain connects TRBV11-2 to TRBJ2-2; TRBD2 aligns across 9 bases. Germline V CDR1 and CDR2: SGHAT, FQNNGV. Unmatched junction bases numbered 1, after V lost 5 bases and J lost 6 bases. There are 13 residues in the CDR3. The CDR3 bases are TGTGCCAGCAGCCGCGGGGGGGCCGGGGAGCTGTTTTTT. Translating it yields CASSRGGAGELFF.

This chain connects TRBV6-5 to TRBJ2-3; no definite D call. Trimming left V 11 bases short and J 0 bases short, with 12 bases between. In germline, CDR1 is MNHEY, CDR2 SVGAGI. This CDR3 contains 13 residues. The CDR3 nucleotides are TGTGCCGGCCACAACGGTAGCACAGATACGCAGTATTTT. It yields the protein CAGHNGSTDTQYF.

The rearrangement links TRBV24-1 to TRBJ2-2; D remains ambiguous. In germline, CDR1 is KGHDR, CDR2 SFDVKD. The V end was cut by 6 bases, the J end by 0 bases, with 7 bases between. This CDR3 comprises 14 residues. CDR3 DNA sequence: TGTGCCACCAGTATCTCCGCGAACACCGGGGAGCTGTTTTTT. It is translated as CATSISANTGELFF.

Relative to its sample, this clone is large. The CDR3 DNA is TGTGCCAGCAGCCCAACGGGTCTGACCCGAAGGGTAGCAAACATTCAGTACTTC. Residues: CASSPTGLTRRVANIQYF. The chain employs TRBV3-1 (or the pseudogene TRBV3-2) and TRBJ2-4; unclear D gene. The V end was cut by 4 bases, the J end by 6 bases, with 25 bases between. Germline V lookup: CDR1 LGHDT, CDR2 YNNKEL (reference sequence). CDR3 length: 18 residues.

With respect to this clone: An end of the junction differs from the germline gene, which may be a read error. The V gene is TRBV20-1, the J gene TRBJ1-5; possibly TRBD1 for D (5 bases). Germline CDR1 reads DFQATT; CDR2 reads SNEGSKA (reference sequence). The CDR3 covers 11 residues. The CDR3 bases are TGCAGTGCTGGAACCGGGACTTTGGGAACTTTT. Translating gives CSAGTGTLGTF.

The rearrangement joins TRBV4-1 to TRBJ1-2; 9 nucleotides match TRBD1. CDR3 length: 15 amino acids. V lost 2 bases, J lost 5 bases, and 6 bases stayed unmatched. CDR1 is MGHRA, CDR2 YSYEKL, per germline. DNA for the CDR3: TGCGCCAGCAGCCAACCACAGGGGGCTTTGTATGGCTACACCTTC. Protein product: CASSQPQGALYGYTF.

The J gene is TRBJ2-3, the V gene TRBV28; D not resolved. The V end was cut by 2 bases, the J end by 4 bases, with 4 bases between. The CDR3 runs 12 residues. The germline V gene has CDR1 MDHEN and CDR2 SYDVKM. CDR3 amino acids: CASSLNSDTQYF. The CDR3 coding sequence is TGTGCCAGCAGTTTAAATTCAGATACGCAGTATTTT.

This clone was observed a single time. The chain links TRBV4-1 to TRBJ2-2; D not certain. This CDR3 has 14 residues. Germline V gene sequence: CDR1 MGHRA, CDR2 YSYEKL. V shed 10 bases and J shed 1 base, with 13 bases lying between them. The CDR3 DNA follows: TGCGCCACCCGCGAGGCGGTGAACACCGGGGAGCTGTTTTTT. Translation gives CATREAVNTGELFF.

This chain links TRBV7-3 with TRBJ2-3; D call uncertain. The length of the CDR3 is 13 residues. Germline V gene data show CDR1 as SGHTA and CDR2 as FQGTGA. Trimming pared 1 base from V and 2 bases from J, leaving 4 bases between. CDR3 amino acids: CASSLIITDTQYF. The CDR3 DNA follows: TGTGCCAGCAGCTTAATTATCACAGATACGCAGTATTTT.

The V call is TRBV5-4, the J call TRBJ1-5; D ambiguous. The length of the CDR3 is 14 residues. V lost 4 bases and J lost 1, with 9 bases in between. Germline assignment: CDR1 SGHNT and CDR2 YYREEE (reference sequence). The CDR3 bases are TGTGCCAGCAGCCATTTTGGGAGCAATCAGCCCCAGCATTTT. Encoded protein: CASSHFGSNQPQHF.

The V call is TRBV5-1, the J call TRBJ2-1; 7 bases are shared with TRBD1. Germline V CDR1 and CDR2: SGHRS, YFSETQ. Trimming removed 8 bases from V and 5 bases from J; junction bases left unmatched: 7. The CDR3 loop spans 13 amino acids. The CDR3 is CASQRDSHNEQFF. Written as DNA, the CDR3 is TGCGCCAGTCAACGGGACAGCCACAATGAGCAGTTCTTC. Drawing the rest from reference TRBV5-1 and TRBJ2-1, the complete variable domain is KAGVTQTPRYLIKTRGQQVTLSCSPISGHRSVSWYQQTPGQGLQFLFEYFSETQRNKGNFPGRFSGRQFSNSRSEMNVSTLELGDSALYLCASQRDSHNEQFFGPGTRLTVL.

The sample holds one count of this clone. The chain couples TRBV9 to TRBJ1-3; TRBD1 is a possible D gene (5 bases). Trimming took off 6 bases at V and 2 bases at J, with 12 bases between the two ends. Germline CDR1 SGDLS, CDR2 YYNGEE. CDR3 length equals 14 residues. In DNA, the CDR3 is TGTGCCAGCACTCCAGGGACGGCTGGAAACACCATATATTTT. Translating it yields CASTPGTAGNTIYF.

The V call is TRBV6-4, the J call TRBJ2-1; TRBD1 is a possible D gene (6 bases). V shed 8 bases and J shed 8 bases, with 10 bases lying between them. The CDR3 sequence is 11 residues long. The germline gives CDR1 MRHNA, CDR2 SNTAGT. The CDR3, as DNA: TGTGCCAGCCCCAGACAGGATGAGCAGTTCTTC. It codes for CASPRQDEQFF.

The rearrangement links TRBV19 to TRBJ1-2; 10 nucleotides agree with TRBD1. In germline, CDR1 is LNHDA, CDR2 SQIVND (reference sequence). The V gene end was trimmed by 5 bases and the J gene end by 4 bases; junction bases not matched to a gene: 10. CDR3 length equals 16 residues. The DNA of the CDR3 is TGTGCCAGTAGTGTCCTGACAGGGGGCGGCGGCTATGGCTACACCTTC. It codes for CASSVLTGGGGYGYTF.

This sequence joins TRBV11-3 and TRBJ1-4; no clear D. V lost 7 bases and J lost 7, with 10 bases in between. This CDR3 contains 12 residues. Per germline, CDR1 SGHNT and CDR2 YENEEA. The CDR3 nucleotides are TGTGCCAGCATCAACCCTTTTGAAAAACTGTTTTTT. Its translation: CASINPFEKLFF.

The sample holds one count of this clone. V and J are TRBV7-8 and TRBJ2-3; D is perhaps TRBD2 (6 bases). Trimming shortened V by 5 bases and J by 2 bases, and 8 bases separated the two germline ends. The V gene's germline CDR1 is SGHVS and CDR2 FQNEAQ. The CDR3 is 13 residues long. CDR3 in amino acids: CASSRELTDTQYF. The CDR3 DNA reads as TGTGCCAGCAGCCGGGAGCTCACAGATACGCAGTATTTT.

J is TRBJ1-2 and V is TRBV3-1 (or the pseudogene TRBV3-2); 12 bases agree with TRBD1. Germline V gene data show CDR1 as LGHDT and CDR2 as YNNKEL (reference sequence). CDR3 length: 17 amino acids. V lost 4 bases and J lost 3; bases outside the gene matches: 9. For the CDR3, the DNA is TGTGCCAGCAGCCCCGCGTGGGGGACAGGGGGCCACTATGGCTACACCTTC. Protein: CASSPAWGTGGHYGYTF.

The chain uses TRBV6-5 and TRBJ2-7; 7 nucleotides agree with TRBD2. The CDR3 has 14 amino acids. Trimming took 6 bases from V and 7 from J; bases not matched to a gene: 12. CDR1 MNHEY and CDR2 SVGAGI come from the germline V gene. CDR3 nucleotide sequence: TGTGCCAGCAGCCGACGGGGCAGGGAGGGTGAGCAGTACTTC. The encoded protein is CASSRRGREGEQYF.

The gene calls are TRBV3-1 (or the pseudogene TRBV3-2) and TRBJ1-1; 7 bases are shared with TRBD1. The CDR3 is made up of 13 amino acids. With V trimmed by 1 base and J by 6 bases, 2 bases remained unmatched. The germline gives CDR1 LGHDT, CDR2 YNNKEL (reference sequence). CDR3 in amino acids: CASSQVQGAEAFF. The CDR3 DNA is TGTGCCAGCAGCCAAGTTCAGGGGGCTGAAGCTTTCTTT.

The chain links TRBV7-9 to TRBJ2-3; perhaps TRBD2 as D (6 bases). Per germline, CDR1 SEHNR and CDR2 FQNEAQ (reference sequence). The CDR3 is 17 residues long. V lost 2 bases, J lost 2 bases, and 17 bases lay in between. CDR3 sequence reads: CASSLTLGGAYTDTQYF. CDR3 sequence (DNA): TGTGCCAGCAGCTTAACCCTCGGGGGAGCGTACACAGATACGCAGTATTTT.